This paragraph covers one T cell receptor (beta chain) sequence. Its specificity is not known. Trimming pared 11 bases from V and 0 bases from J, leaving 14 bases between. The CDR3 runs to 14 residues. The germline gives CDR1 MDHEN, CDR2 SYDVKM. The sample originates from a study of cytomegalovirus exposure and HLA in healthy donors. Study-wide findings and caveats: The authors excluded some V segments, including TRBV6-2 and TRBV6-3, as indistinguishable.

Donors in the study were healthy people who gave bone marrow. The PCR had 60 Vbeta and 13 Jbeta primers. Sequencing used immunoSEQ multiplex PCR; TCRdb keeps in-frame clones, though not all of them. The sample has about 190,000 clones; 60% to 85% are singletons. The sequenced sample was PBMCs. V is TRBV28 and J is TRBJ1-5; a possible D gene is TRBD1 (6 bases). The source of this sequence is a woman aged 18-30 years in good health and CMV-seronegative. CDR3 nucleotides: TGTGCCTCCGGCGGACAGTCTAGCAATCAGCCCCAGCATTTT. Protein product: CASGGQSSNQPQHF. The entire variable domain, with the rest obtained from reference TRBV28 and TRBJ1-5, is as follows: DVKVTQSSRYLVKRTGEKVFLECVQDMDHENMFWYRQDPGLGLRLIYFSYDVKMKEKGDIPEGYSVSREKKERFSLILESASTNQTSMYLCASGGQSSNQPQHFGDGTRLSIL.